The clone carrying this TCR beta chain was seen a handful of times. From germline, CDR1 is SGHTA and CDR2 FQGNSA. The CDR3 extends over 15 amino acids. V dropped 6 bases and J dropped 0; count of bases not matched to a gene: 6. This specimen comes from a study of T-cell reconstitution after alpha-beta-depleted transplantation in children. As it was prepared, the TCRbeta library received unique molecular identifiers. TCRdb fed the PCR reads into MiXCR, producing one record per CDR3 protein. The sample carries hundreds of thousands of distinct CDR3 sequences, roughly an eighth recorded once. The clonotype was recovered from a human donor who donated a stem cell graft to a child with combined immunodeficiency. V gene TRBV7-2 combines with J gene TRBJ2-3, with 7 bases matching TRBD2. The specimen was PBMCs from the stem cell graft donor, collected from the stem cell graft. In nucleotides, the CDR3 is TGTGCCAGCAGAGGGGAGGGACTGAGCACAGATACGCAGTATTTT. Its protein product is CASRGEGLSTDTQYF.